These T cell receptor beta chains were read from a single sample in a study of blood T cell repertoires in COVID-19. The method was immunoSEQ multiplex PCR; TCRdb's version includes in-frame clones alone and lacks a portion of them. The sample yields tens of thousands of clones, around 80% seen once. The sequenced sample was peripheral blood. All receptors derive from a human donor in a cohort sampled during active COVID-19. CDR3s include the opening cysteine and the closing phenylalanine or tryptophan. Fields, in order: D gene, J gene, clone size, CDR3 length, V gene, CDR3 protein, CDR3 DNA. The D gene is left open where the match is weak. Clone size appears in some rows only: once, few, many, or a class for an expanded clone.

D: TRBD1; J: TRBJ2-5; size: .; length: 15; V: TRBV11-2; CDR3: CASSPGTGLGETQYF; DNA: TGTGCCAGCAGCCCCGGGACAGGGCTGGGAGAGACCCAGTACTTC
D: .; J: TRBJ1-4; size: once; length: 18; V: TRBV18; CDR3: CASSSRTGQGSWREKLFF; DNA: TGTGCCAGCTCATCTCGGACGGGACAAGGGAGTTGGCGTGAAAAACTGTTTTTT
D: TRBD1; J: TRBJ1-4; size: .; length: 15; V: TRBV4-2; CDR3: CASGRGPDTNEKLFF; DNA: TGTGCCAGCGGCAGGGGGCCTGATACTAATGAAAAACTGTTTTTT
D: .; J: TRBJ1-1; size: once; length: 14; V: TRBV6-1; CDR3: CASSEDYRNTEAFF; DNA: TGTGCCAGCAGTGAAGATTACAGGAACACTGAAGCTTTCTTT
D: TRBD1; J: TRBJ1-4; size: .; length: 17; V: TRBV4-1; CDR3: CASSQADRGLSNEKLFF; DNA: TGCGCCAGCAGCCAAGCAGACAGGGGACTAAGTAATGAAAAACTGTTTTTT
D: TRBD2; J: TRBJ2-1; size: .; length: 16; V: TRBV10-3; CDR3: CAISDPGLAGGNEQFF; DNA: TGTGCCATCAGTGACCCCGGACTAGCGGGAGGCAATGAGCAGTTCTTC
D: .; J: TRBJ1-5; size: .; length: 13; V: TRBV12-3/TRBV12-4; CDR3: CASSLQDFRPQHF; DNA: TGTGCCAGCAGTCTACAGGATTTTAGGCCCCAGCATTTT
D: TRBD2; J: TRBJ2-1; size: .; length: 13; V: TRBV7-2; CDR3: CASRLAGLNEQFF; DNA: TGTGCCAGCAGACTAGCGGGACTCAATGAGCAGTTCTTC
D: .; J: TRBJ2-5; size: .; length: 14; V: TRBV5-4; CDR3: CASSFGAAQETQYF; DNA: TGTGCCAGCAGTTTCGGAGCCGCTCAAGAGACCCAGTACTTC
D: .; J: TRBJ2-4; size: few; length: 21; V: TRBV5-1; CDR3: CASSLAYFGAGDFLAKNIQYF; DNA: TGCGCCAGCAGCTTGGCCTATTTCGGAGCCGGAGATTTTTTAGCCAAAAACATTCAGTACTTC
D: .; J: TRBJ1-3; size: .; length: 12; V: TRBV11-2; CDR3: CASSLSGNTIYF; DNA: TGTGCCAGCAGCCTCTCCGGAAACACCATATATTTT
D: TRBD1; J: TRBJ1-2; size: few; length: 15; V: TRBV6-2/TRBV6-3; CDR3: CASSSTRDRRDGYTF; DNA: TGTGCCAGCAGCTCGACCCGGGACAGGAGAGATGGCTACACCTTC
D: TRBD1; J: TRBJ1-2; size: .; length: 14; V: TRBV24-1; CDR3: CATSDFDRVEGYTF; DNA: TGTGCCACCAGTGATTTTGACAGGGTGGAGGGCTACACCTTC
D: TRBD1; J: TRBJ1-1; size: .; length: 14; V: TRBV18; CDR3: CASSTSTGFTEAFF; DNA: TGTGCCAGCTCAACCTCGACAGGGTTCACTGAAGCTTTCTTT
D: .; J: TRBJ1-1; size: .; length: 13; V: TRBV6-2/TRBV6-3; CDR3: CASSYAGNTEAFF; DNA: TGTGCCAGCAGTTACGCCGGGAACACTGAAGCTTTCTTT
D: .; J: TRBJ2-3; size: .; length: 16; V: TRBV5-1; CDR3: CASSRAGLGLGDTQYF; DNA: TGCGCCAGCAGCCGGGCGGGGCTGGGGCTTGGCGATACGCAGTATTTT
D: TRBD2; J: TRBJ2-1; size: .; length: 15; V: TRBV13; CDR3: CASSLRTSGDNEQFF; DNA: TGTGCCAGCAGCTTAAGGACTAGCGGGGACAATGAGCAGTTCTTC
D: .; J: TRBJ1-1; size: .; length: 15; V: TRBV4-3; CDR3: CASSQGAFGNTEAFF; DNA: TGCGCCAGCAGCCAAGGGGCATTTGGGAACACTGAAGCTTTCTTT
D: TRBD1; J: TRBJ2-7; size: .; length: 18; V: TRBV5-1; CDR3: CASSHGGTGFLWDYEQYF; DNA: TGCGCCAGCAGTCATGGCGGGACAGGGTTCCTTTGGGACTACGAGCAGTACTTC
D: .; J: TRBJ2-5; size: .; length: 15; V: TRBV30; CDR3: CAWIRGGGPKETQYF; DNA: TGTGCCTGGATCCGAGGGGGAGGGCCAAAAGAGACCCAGTACTTC
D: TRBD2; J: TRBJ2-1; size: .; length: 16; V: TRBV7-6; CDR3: CATSIAGGPKGDEQFF; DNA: TGTGCGACCAGCATAGCGGGAGGGCCAAAGGGGGATGAGCAGTTCTTC
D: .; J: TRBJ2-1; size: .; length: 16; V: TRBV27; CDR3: CASSPLANRKTDEQFF; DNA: TGTGCCAGCAGTCCCCTAGCGAACCGAAAGACGGATGAGCAGTTCTTC
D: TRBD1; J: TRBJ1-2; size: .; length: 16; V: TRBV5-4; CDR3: CASSRQGQGATGGYTF; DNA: TGTGCCAGCAGCCGTCAGGGACAGGGGGCTACGGGGGGCTACACCTTC
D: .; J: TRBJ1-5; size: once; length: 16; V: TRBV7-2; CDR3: CASSFLYGASNQPQHF; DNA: TGTGCCAGCAGCTTTCTCTATGGGGCAAGCAATCAGCCCCAGCATTTT
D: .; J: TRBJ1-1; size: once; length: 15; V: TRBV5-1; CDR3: CASRGAVVLRAEAFF; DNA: TGCGCCAGCAGGGGGGCAGTAGTTCTCCGGGCTGAAGCTTTCTTT
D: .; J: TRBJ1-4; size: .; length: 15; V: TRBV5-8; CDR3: CASSSQVATNEKLFF; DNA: TGTGCCAGCAGCTCGCAGGTCGCAACTAATGAAAAACTGTTTTTT
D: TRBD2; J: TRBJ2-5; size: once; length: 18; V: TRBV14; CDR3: CASSQDRRASGRQETQYF; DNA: TGTGCCAGCAGCCAAGATAGAAGGGCTAGCGGGAGACAAGAGACCCAGTACTTC
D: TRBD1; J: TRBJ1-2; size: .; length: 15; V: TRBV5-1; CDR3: CASSLEGTGEGGYTF; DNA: TGCGCCAGCAGCTTGGAGGGGACAGGGGAAGGAGGCTACACCTTC
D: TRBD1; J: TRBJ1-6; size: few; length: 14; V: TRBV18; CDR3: CASSRDSQRSPLHF; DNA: TGTGCCAGCTCCCGGGACAGCCAACGGTCACCCCTCCACTTT
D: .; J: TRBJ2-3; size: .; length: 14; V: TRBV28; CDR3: CASSLGQPADTQYF; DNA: TGTGCCAGCAGTTTAGGACAGCCGGCAGATACGCAGTATTTT
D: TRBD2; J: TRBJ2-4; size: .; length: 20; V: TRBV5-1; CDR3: CASSLVTSGKPNVAKNIQYF; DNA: TGCGCCAGCAGCTTGGTAACTAGCGGAAAACCGAACGTAGCCAAAAACATTCAGTACTTC
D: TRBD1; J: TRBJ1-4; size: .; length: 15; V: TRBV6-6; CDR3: CASSSRQGVNEKLFF; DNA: TGTGCCAGCAGTTCCCGACAGGGAGTTAATGAAAAACTGTTTTTT
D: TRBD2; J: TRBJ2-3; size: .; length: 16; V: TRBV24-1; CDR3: CATSDQTSGNTDTQYF; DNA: TGTGCCACCAGTGACCAGACTAGCGGGAACACAGATACGCAGTATTTT
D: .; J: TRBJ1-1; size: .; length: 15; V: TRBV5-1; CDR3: CASGNPGGRDTEAFF; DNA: TGCGCCAGCGGAAACCCGGGGGGACGGGACACTGAAGCTTTCTTT
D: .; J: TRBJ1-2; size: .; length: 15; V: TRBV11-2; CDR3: CASSVQLQGYYGYTF; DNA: TGTGCCAGCAGCGTACAGCTACAGGGCTACTATGGCTACACCTTC
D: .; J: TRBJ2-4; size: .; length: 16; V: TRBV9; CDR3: CASSGTKGGFRNIQYF; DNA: TGTGCCAGCAGCGGAACCAAGGGGGGGTTCCGAAACATTCAGTACTTC
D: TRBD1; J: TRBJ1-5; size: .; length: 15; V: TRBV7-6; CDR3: CASSEGQGRGQPQHF; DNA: TGTGCCAGCAGCGAGGGACAGGGTAGAGGACAGCCCCAGCATTTT
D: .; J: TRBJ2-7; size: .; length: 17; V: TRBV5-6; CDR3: CASSSYPLTGLTYEQYF; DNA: TGTGCCAGCAGCTCCTACCCTCTTACAGGCCTCACCTACGAGCAGTACTTC
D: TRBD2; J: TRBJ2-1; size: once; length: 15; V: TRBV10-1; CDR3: CASSVVAGGVQGQFF; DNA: TGCGCCAGCAGTGTTGTGGCGGGAGGGGTCCAGGGGCAGTTCTTC